This T cell receptor (beta chain) appears in the sequencing data of a study of blood T cell repertoires in COVID-19. Study background: In each case, the material was cDNA or gDNA derived from T cells, B-cell-depleted T cells, or PBMCs.

Authors' analysis steps: Reference gene primer amplification gave estimated nucleated cell counts. Sequencing used immunoSEQ multiplex PCR; TCRdb keeps in-frame clones, though not all of them. V and J calls and clone size follow that table, whereas D and trimming were derived from the DNA. The table has 30,000 to 35,000 clones, roughly 86% seen once. Material for sequencing was peripheral blood. This TCR was recovered from an elderly man with active or convalescent COVID-19.

The CDR3 protein is CASSSGTAGNTIYF. The CDR3 DNA reads as TGTGCCAGCAGCTCTGGGACAGCTGGAAACACCATATATTTT. V usage is TRBV5-8 and J usage is TRBJ1-3; 7 nucleotides line up with TRBD1. CDR3 length equals 14 residues. Looked up from germline, CDR1 is SGHTS and CDR2 is YDEGEE. V dropped 3 bases and J dropped 2; count of bases not matched to a gene: 2.